These 19 T cell receptor beta chains originate from one sample sequenced in a study of PD-1 blockade in classical Hodgkin lymphoma. After autologous stem cell transplantation all patients relapsed, and prior brentuximab vedotin exposure differed between cohorts. Clones were sequenced by immunoSEQ multiplex PCR, and TCRdb holds only the in-frame ones, with some missing. The table lists 12,000 or so clones, around nine tenths of them singletons, with approximately 20% in the top ten. Specimen: peripheral blood mononuclear cells (PBMCs), collected at baseline. The receptor set was obtained from a human donor with classical Hodgkin lymphoma.

The chain links TRBV10-3 to TRBJ2-7, with TRBD1 identical over 8 bases. This CDR3 comprises 16 residues. J was trimmed by 0 bases and V by 2 bases; bases with no gene match: 6. From germline, CDR1 is ENHRY and CDR2 SYGVKD. This CDR3 reads CAISEPDRGPSYEQYF. CDR3 nucleotide sequence: TGTGCCATCAGTGAGCCCGACAGGGGACCCTCCTACGAGCAGTACTTC.

The gene calls are TRBV11-2 and TRBJ2-7, with D possibly matching TRBD2 (6 bases). The germline gives CDR1 SGHAT, CDR2 FQNNGV. This CDR3 comprises 13 residues. V was pared by 4 bases and J by 3 bases, with 10 bases between. The CDR3 protein is CASSSGLNYEQYF. For the CDR3, the DNA is TGTGCCAGCAGCTCGGGACTTAACTACGAGCAGTACTTC.

The genes are TRBV30 and TRBJ1-2; the match to TRBD1 covers 7 bases. The V gene's germline CDR1 is GTSNPN and CDR2 SVGIG (reference sequence). This CDR3 is built from 14 residues. Trimming cost V 5 bases and J 6 bases; bases outside gene matches: 12. CDR3 in DNA: TGTGCCTGGTCCGAAGACAGGGTGGTGAATGGCTACACCTTC. It translates to CAWSEDRVVNGYTF.

V is TRBV30 and J is TRBJ2-5; D not certain. The CDR3 loop spans 16 amino acids. Germline V lookup: CDR1 GTSNPN, CDR2 SVGIG (reference sequence). V lost 1 base, J lost 3 bases, and 18 bases lay in between. Written as DNA, the CDR3 is TGTGCCTGGAGTGAGCACCGGGCCCCTCCTAAAGAGACCCAGTACTTC. Its translation: CAWSEHRAPPKETQYF.

CDR3 in DNA: TGTGCCAGCAGTTACGTCAGAAATTACTACAATGAGCAGTTCTTC. The encoded protein is CASSYVRNYYNEQFF. This chain joins TRBV6-6 and TRBJ2-1; no firm D call. The CDR3 runs 15 residues. V dropped 2 bases and J dropped 3 bases, with 11 bases sitting between them. Germline-derived CDR1 and CDR2 are MNHNY and SVGAGI (reference sequence).

V and J are TRBV9 and TRBJ2-3; D not resolved. The CDR3 totals 14 residues. The germline V and J ends were trimmed by 1 base and 2 bases, with 8 bases remaining between them. Germline V gene data show CDR1 as SGDLS and CDR2 as YYNGEE. In DNA form, the CDR3 reads TGTGCCAGCAGCGTAAATTCCCTCACAGATACGCAGTATTTT. Translated, it gives CASSVNSLTDTQYF.

This clone counts as medium-sized (0.01 to 0.1%). This sequence joins TRBV28 and TRBJ2-1; TRBD2 matches at 12 bases. J lost 0 bases, V lost 5 bases, and 5 bases had no gene match. The V gene's germline CDR1 is MDHEN and CDR2 SYDVKM. This CDR3 is 17 amino acids long. In DNA form, the CDR3 reads TGTGCCAGCAGTCTAACGACTAGCGGGAGCTCCTACAATGAGCAGTTCTTC. Protein sequence: CASSLTTSGSSYNEQFF. The full variable domain, its missing parts supplied by reference TRBV28 and TRBJ2-1, is DVKVTQSSRYLVKRTGEKVFLECVQDMDHENMFWYRQDPGLGLRLIYFSYDVKMKEKGDIPEGYSVSREKKERFSLILESASTNQTSMYLCASSLTTSGSSYNEQFFGPGTRLTVL.

The chain recombines TRBV18 with TRBJ2-5, with TRBD1 identical over 9 bases. V shed 4 bases and J 5 bases; nucleotides not matched to a gene: 17. The CDR3 totals 18 residues. Germline V gene data show CDR1 as KGHSH and CDR2 as LQKENI. The CDR3 spells CASSRRQGGTLVMETQYF. The CDR3 region has the DNA TGTGCCAGCTCACGCCGACAGGGGGGCACACTGGTGATGGAGACCCAGTACTTC.

The rearrangement links TRBV12-5 to TRBJ2-1; 7 bases fit TRBD1. This CDR3 spans 13 amino acids. Germline V gene sequence: CDR1 LGHNT, CDR2 FRNRAP. Trimming cost V 6 bases and J 9 bases; bases outside gene matches: 8. CDR3 region: CASGTGEFGEQFF. Written as DNA, the CDR3 is TGTGCTAGTGGAACAGGGGAGTTTGGTGAGCAGTTCTTC.

The rearrangement links TRBV10-3 to TRBJ2-3, with D perhaps TRBD2 (5 bases). Germline CDR1 and CDR2: ENHRY and SYGVKD. The CDR3 spans 14 residues. Trimming took off 0 bases at V and 4 bases at J, with 8 bases between the two ends. In DNA form, the CDR3 reads TGTGCCATCAGTGAGTCCACTAGATCAGATACGCAGTATTTT. Translating it yields CAISESTRSDTQYF.

About this clone: A read error may produce the germline difference seen at one junction end. This chain links TRBV5-1 with TRBJ2-7; D gene ambiguous. This CDR3 region has 12 residues. Per germline, CDR1 SGHRS and CDR2 YFSETQ. CDR3 nucleotides: TGCGCCAGCAGCCTTGACTCCCACGAGCAGTACTTC. Protein: CASSLDSHEQYF.

The rearrangement uses TRBV13 and TRBJ1-1, with 7 positions matching TRBD1. The length of the CDR3 is 15 residues. The junction had 6 bases not matched to a gene; V was cut back by 4 bases and J by 1 base. Germline assignment: CDR1 PRHDT and CDR2 FYEKMQ (reference sequence). The CDR3 is CASSSGTEENTEAFF. CDR3 sequence (DNA): TGTGCCAGCAGCTCAGGGACAGAAGAGAACACTGAAGCTTTCTTT.

The V call is TRBV7-9, the J call TRBJ1-3; D is perhaps TRBD1 (6 bases). The germline CDR1 and CDR2 sequences are SEHNR and FQNEAQ (reference sequence). The V gene lost 3 bases and the J gene lost 2 bases, with 8 bases spanning the gap. The CDR3 is 14 residues long. CDR3 loop: CASSFQGTGNTIYF. CDR3 coding DNA: TGTGCCAGCAGCTTCCAGGGGACTGGAAACACCATATATTTT.

The chain recombines TRBV28 with TRBJ1-5; 10 bases match TRBD1. Germline lookup yields CDR1 MDHEN and CDR2 SYDVKM. Unmatched junction bases numbered 8, after V lost 7 bases and J lost 2 bases. The CDR3 runs 16 residues. The CDR3 sequence: CASTRTGGSGNQPQHF. CDR3 DNA sequence: TGTGCCAGCACCAGGACAGGGGGTTCTGGCAATCAGCCCCAGCATTTT.

The chain couples TRBV5-1 to TRBJ2-7; D unresolved. Per the germline V gene, CDR1 is SGHRS and CDR2 is YFSETQ. The V end was cut by 0 bases, the J end by 0 bases, with 7 bases between. CDR3 length: 14 amino acids. In DNA, the CDR3 is TGCGCCAGCAGCTTGGAGCCTAGCTCCTACGAGCAGTACTTC. This sequence encodes CASSLEPSSYEQYF.

V and J are TRBV2 and TRBJ1-2, with TRBD1 identical over 10 bases. V gave up 6 bases and J gave up 1 base; unmatched junction bases: 5. The CDR3 is 15 amino acids. Germline V gene lookup returns CDR1 SNHLY and CDR2 FYNNEI. For the CDR3, the DNA is TGTGCCAGCAGGAACCGGGACAGGGGTAACTATGGCTACACCTTC. This gives the protein CASRNRDRGNYGYTF.

The gene calls are TRBV5-1 and TRBJ2-3; TRBD2 might be the D (6 bases). The CDR3 is 16 residues long. CDR1 is SGHRS, CDR2 YFSETQ, per germline. Trimming took 4 bases from V and 0 from J, leaving 15 bases between them. The CDR3 coding sequence is TGCGCCAGCAGCGCCCAGACTGGGACTAGCACAGATACGCAGTATTTT. It yields the protein CASSAQTGTSTDTQYF.

The chain recombines TRBV11-2 with TRBJ1-6; 7 bases fit TRBD1. The CDR3 has 15 amino acids. The junction had 8 bases not matched to a gene; V was cut back by 4 bases and J by 8 bases. Germline assignment: CDR1 SGHAT and CDR2 FQNNGV. The CDR3 bases are TGTGCCAGCAGCTCCTTACAGGGGTTAGATTCACCCCTCCACTTT. Translated: CASSSLQGLDSPLHF.

The chain is built from TRBV7-6 and TRBJ2-5, with 10 bases lining up with TRBD2. CDR1 is SGHVS, CDR2 FNYEAQ, per germline. With V trimmed by 0 bases and J by 2 bases, 9 bases remained unmatched. CDR3 length: 18 residues. In nucleotides, the CDR3 is TGTGCCAGCAGCTTAGCTAGCGGGGGGTCCTTAGATCAAGAGACCCAGTACTTC. Its translation: CASSLASGGSLDQETQYF.